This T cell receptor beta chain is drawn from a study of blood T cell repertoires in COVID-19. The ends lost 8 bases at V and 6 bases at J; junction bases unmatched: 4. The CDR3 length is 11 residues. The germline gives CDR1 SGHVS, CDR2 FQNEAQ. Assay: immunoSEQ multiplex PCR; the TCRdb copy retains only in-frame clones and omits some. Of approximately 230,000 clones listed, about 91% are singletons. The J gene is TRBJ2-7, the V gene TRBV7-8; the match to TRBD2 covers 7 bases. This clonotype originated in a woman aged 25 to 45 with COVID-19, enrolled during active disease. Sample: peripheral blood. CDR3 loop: CASGSGGEQYF. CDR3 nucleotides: TGTGCCAGCGGATCGGGAGGCGAGCAGTACTTC.